One sample yielded the 30 T cell receptor beta chains listed below, sequenced in a study of regulatory T cells in long-lasting Graves disease (dated by TCRdb to the early 2020s). The time point label, as the study defines it: persistent/refractory GD, antithyroid drugs over 5 years with positive TRAb. For both TCR sequencing and RNA sequencing, RNA was extracted from PBMCs in TRIzol. The library was built by means of multiplex PCR. Instrument used: Illumina HiSeq 4000. To build TCR beta libraries, CDR3 regions were amplified by Arm-PCR using iRepertoire HTBI primers. TCRdb reprocessed the public reads (quality trimming at Q25 with fastp, clone calling with MiXCR) and kept in-frame beta chains. Rows with one shared CDR3 protein collapse into an entry with the most common genes and DNA. The sample table records around 450,000 distinct CDR3 sequences; 20% to 25% of these occur just once. Roughly 7.1% of the sample belongs to the ten largest clones.

Here the sequenced sample was peripheral blood mononuclear cells (PBMCs), taken when the disease was refractory, from a patient treated with antithyroid drugs. These receptors all stem from a female donor with Graves disease.

This clonotype was seen many times. The V gene is TRBV28, the J gene TRBJ1-1; no reliable D call. The germline CDR1 and CDR2 sequences are MDHEN and SYDVKM. The CDR3 extends over 14 amino acids. The germline V and J ends were trimmed by 3 bases and 5 bases, with 13 bases remaining between them. The CDR3 protein is CASSFRGRRTEAFF. In nucleotides, the CDR3 is TGTGCCAGCAGTTTCCGGGGTAGGAGGACTGAAGCTTTCTTT.

The table lists this clonotype with a few counts. This chain connects TRBV15 to TRBJ2-1; 10 bases map to TRBD2. CDR3 length: 17 residues. Germline CDR1 reads LNHNV; CDR2 reads YYDKDF (reference sequence). Trimming removed 5 bases from V and 1 base from J; junction bases left unmatched: 8. This CDR3 reads CATSPTRTSGSYNEQFF. CDR3 nucleotides: TGTGCCACCAGCCCGACCAGGACTAGCGGATCCTACAATGAGCAGTTCTTC.

The chain uses TRBV30 and TRBJ2-7; D perhaps matches TRBD1 (6 bases). Germline values: CDR1 GTSNPN, CDR2 SVGIG (reference sequence). The CDR3 totals 12 residues. V was pared by 2 bases and J by 2 bases, with 7 bases between. CDR3 region: CAWSKGAYEQYF. The CDR3 bases are TGTGCCTGGAGTAAGGGGGCCTACGAGCAGTACTTC.

V is TRBV6-5 and J is TRBJ1-4; D remains unclear. Germline loops: CDR1 MNHEY, CDR2 SVGAGI. This CDR3 is built from 15 residues. The V end was cut by 0 bases, the J end by 3 bases, with 8 bases between. The CDR3 bases are TGTGCCAGCAGTTACTCCTCCGGTCCTAATGAAAAACTGTTTTTT. It codes for CASSYSSGPNEKLFF.

The V gene is TRBV6-1, the J gene TRBJ1-1; unclear D gene. The CDR3 totals 11 residues. Trimming left V 7 bases short and J 11 bases short, with 14 bases between. Germline assignment: CDR1 MNHNS and CDR2 SASEGT. The CDR3 sequence is CASTHHRVAFF. For the CDR3, the DNA is TGTGCCAGCACCCACCATCGGGTGGCTTTCTTT.

This clonotype has just a few counts. This may stem from a read error, because a much larger clone lies one nucleotide away. The genes are TRBV6-2 or TRBV6-3 and TRBJ2-7; D gene ambiguous. CDR3 length: 11 residues. CDR1 MNHEY and CDR2 SVGEGT come from the germline V gene. With 2 bases removed from V and 6 bases from J, the gap between germline ends came to 5 bases. The CDR3 region has the DNA TGTGCCAGCAGTTACGGGGTCGAGCAGTACTTC. It yields the protein CASSYGVEQYF.

This clonotype was seen more than once but under ten times. The genes are TRBV10-3 and TRBJ2-7; 10 bases agree with TRBD2. The germline V gene has CDR1 ENHRY and CDR2 SYGVKD. CDR3 length equals 13 residues. Losses at the gene ends were 10 bases for V and 0 bases for J; bases not matched to a gene: 3. The CDR3 region is CATLAGVSYEQYF. CDR3 nucleotides: TGTGCCACGCTAGCGGGAGTCTCCTACGAGCAGTACTTC.

In its sample, this clonotype was seen many times. CDR3: CASSDVGRSGNYGYTF. The CDR3, as DNA: TGTGCCAGCAGTGATGTTGGTCGAAGCGGGAACTATGGCTACACCTTC. J is TRBJ1-2 and V is TRBV6-1; D remains ambiguous. The germline CDR1 and CDR2 sequences are MNHNS and SASEGT. V shed 3 bases and J shed 2 bases, with 16 bases lying between them. CDR3 size: 16 residues.

The table lists this clonotype with a few counts. The chain carries TRBV6-2 or TRBV6-3 and TRBJ2-4; TRBD2 matches at 7 bases. The CDR3 covers 17 residues. Germline CDR1 is MNHEY and CDR2 is SVGEGT. The trim removed 7 bases at V and 0 bases at J, leaving 12 bases unmatched. The CDR3 here is CASTGGWGERAKNIQYF. The CDR3 region has the DNA TGTGCCAGCACCGGGGGGTGGGGGGAGAGAGCCAAAAACATTCAGTACTTC.

In its sample, this clonotype was seen many times. The V gene is TRBV6-1, the J gene TRBJ1-2; no reliable D call. V lost 7 bases, J lost 5 bases, and 11 bases lay in between. The CDR3 totals 12 residues. The germline gives CDR1 MNHNS, CDR2 SASEGT. CDR3 residues: CASMKGRYGYTF. In DNA form, the CDR3 reads TGTGCCAGCATGAAGGGAAGGTATGGCTACACCTTC.

This clonotype showed up many times. This rearrangement joins TRBV12-3 or TRBV12-4 to TRBJ2-7; D gene uncertain. Between the trimmed V and J ends, which lost 2 bases and 0 bases, there was a span of 11 bases. This CDR3 has 15 amino acids. CDR3 in DNA: TGTGCCAGCAGTTTACAGCGAAGTAACTCCTACGAGCAGTACTTC. Protein sequence: CASSLQRSNSYEQYF.

This clonotype appeared many times. CDR3 DNA sequence: TGTGCCTACTCTGACAGCGCCCTGGGGGAGCAGTACTTC. It is translated as CAYSDSALGEQYF. The rearrangement joins TRBV28 to TRBJ2-7; possible D gene TRBD1, 5 bases. The germline V and J ends were trimmed by 11 bases and 7 bases, with 21 bases remaining between them. This CDR3 has 13 amino acids. Germline assignment: CDR1 MDHEN and CDR2 SYDVKM.

At least ten counts were recorded for this clonotype. The chain links TRBV28 to TRBJ2-4; 14 nucleotides line up with TRBD2. Germline V CDR1 and CDR2: MDHEN, SYDVKM. The CDR3 is 14 amino acids. The ends lost 5 bases at V and 15 bases at J; junction bases unmatched: 9. The DNA of the CDR3 is TGTGCCAGCAGTCCTGGACTAGCGGGGGGCCCCCGGTACTTC. Its protein product is CASSPGLAGGPRYF.

A few counts support this clonotype. A single base separates this from a much larger clone, so it may be a read error. The V and J genes are TRBV12-3 or TRBV12-4 and TRBJ1-1; D not certain. This CDR3 has 14 residues. The CDR3 DNA sequence: TGTGCCGGCAGTTTCTCGGGCGCGAACACTGAAGCTTTCTTT. Protein sequence: CAGSFSGANTEAFF.

J is TRBJ1-2 and V is TRBV9; the D gene is possibly TRBD1 (5 bases). The V gene lost 0 bases and the J gene lost 3 bases, with 12 bases spanning the gap. The CDR3 is 15 amino acids. CDR1 and CDR2 (germline): SGDLS, YYNGEE. The CDR3 DNA sequence: TGTGCCAGCAGCGTAGATCTCGAGGGGCACTATGGCTACACCTTC. The encoded protein is CASSVDLEGHYGYTF.

This clonotype came up once. This sequence joins TRBV7-9 and TRBJ1-1; TRBD1 matches at 9 bases. CDR1 and CDR2 from the germline V gene are SEHNR and FQNEAQ (reference sequence). Trimming took 4 bases from V and 1 from J; bases not matched to a gene: 4. This CDR3 has 15 amino acids. The CDR3: CASSSGQGKNTEAFF. CDR3 coding DNA: TGTGCCAGCAGCTCGGGACAGGGCAAGAACACTGAAGCTTTCTTT.

Ten or more counts support this clonotype. The chain links TRBV28 to TRBJ1-5; TRBD1 agrees at 7 bases. The CDR3 has 13 residues. The germline gives CDR1 MDHEN, CDR2 SYDVKM. V was clipped by 5 bases and J by 6 bases; unmatched bases: 4. CDR3 in amino acids: CASSRTGVQPQHF. Written as DNA, the CDR3 is TGTGCCAGCAGTCGGACAGGAGTTCAGCCCCAGCATTTT.

A few counts support this clonotype. The chain employs TRBV20-1 and TRBJ2-2; TRBD2 matches at 7 bases. This CDR3 has 14 amino acids. The germline gives CDR1 DFQATT, CDR2 SNEGSKA (reference sequence). J was trimmed by 6 bases and V by 3 bases; bases with no gene match: 7. The CDR3: CSASRREGAGELFF. CDR3 nucleotides: TGCAGTGCTAGTCGCAGGGAGGGCGCCGGGGAGCTGTTTTTT.

V gene TRBV6-5 combines with J gene TRBJ2-1; the match to TRBD2 covers 7 bases. V dropped 4 bases and J dropped 6; count of bases not matched to a gene: 0. The CDR3 has 12 residues. Germline V gene sequence: CDR1 MNHEY, CDR2 SVGAGI. CDR3 loop: CASSWEGNEQFF. The CDR3 DNA is TGTGCCAGCAGTTGGGAGGGCAATGAGCAGTTCTTC.

The chain combines TRBV19 with TRBJ2-3; tentatively, D is TRBD1 or TRBD2 (5 bases each). CDR1 and CDR2 (germline): LNHDA, SQIVND (reference sequence). With 3 bases removed from V and 0 bases from J, the gap between germline ends came to 13 bases. The CDR3 has 16 amino acids. CDR3 sequence (DNA): TGTGCCAGTAGTATTCAGGGACGGCTGAGCACAGATACGCAGTATTTT. This codes for CASSIQGRLSTDTQYF.

Many counts were recorded for this clonotype. The chain uses TRBV6-1 and TRBJ1-1; TRBD1 might be the D (6 bases). V was cut by 7 bases and J by 7 bases, with 22 bases left in between. The germline CDR1 and CDR2 sequences are MNHNS and SASEGT. This CDR3 is 15 amino acids long. CDR3 loop: CASNNRVRANGEAFF. In DNA, the CDR3 is TGTGCCAGCAATAACAGGGTGCGGGCGAACGGTGAAGCTTTCTTT.

This clonotype was detected ten times or more. This sequence joins TRBV7-2 and TRBJ2-7; 11 bases agree with TRBD2. The length of the CDR3 is 15 residues. V dropped 7 bases and J dropped 6; count of bases not matched to a gene: 11. Germline lookup yields CDR1 SGHTA and CDR2 FQGNSA. The CDR3 region has the DNA TGTGCCAGCAAGGAACGGCTAGCGGGAGGTCGCGAGCAGTACTTC. This gives the protein CASKERLAGGREQYF. Looking up the rest from reference TRBV7-2 and TRBJ2-7 gives the full variable domain: GAGVSQSPSNKVTEKGKDVELRCDPISGHTALYWYRQSLGQGLEFLIYFQGNSAPDKSGLPSDRFSAERTGGSVSTLTIQRTQQEDSAVYLCASKERLAGGREQYFGPGTRLTVT.

This clonotype was picked up a small number of times. The J gene is TRBJ2-2, the V gene TRBV12-3 or TRBV12-4; D is ambiguous. CDR3 length: 14 amino acids. The V end was cut by 0 bases, the J end by 7 bases, with 9 bases between. The CDR3 DNA follows: TGTGCCAGCAGTTTAGCCTGGGCCGTCGGGGAGCTGTTTTTT. Its translation: CASSLAWAVGELFF.

J is TRBJ2-7 and V is TRBV29-1; D may match TRBD1 or TRBD2 (5 bases each). The germline CDR1 and CDR2 sequences are SQVTM and ANQGSEA. This CDR3 spans 14 amino acids. The V and J ends lost 6 bases and 6 bases respectively, with 21 bases between them. For the CDR3, the DNA is TGCAGCGTGTGCCTGGGGGTAGGGGTCACCGAGCAGTACTTC. It specifies CSVCLGVGVTEQYF.

This clonotype has a count of ten or more. The V call is TRBV6-5, the J call TRBJ2-2, with D possibly being TRBD2 (6 bases). CDR1 and CDR2 from the germline V gene are MNHEY and SVGAGI. V gave up 3 bases and J gave up 0 bases, with 14 bases separating them. The CDR3 length is 17 residues. The CDR3 region is CASSYISGLPNTGELFF. The DNA for the CDR3 is TGTGCCAGCAGTTATATCTCGGGACTCCCGAACACCGGGGAGCTGTTTTTT.

The rearrangement uses TRBV13 and TRBJ2-1; 7 bases agree with TRBD1. This CDR3 spans 16 amino acids. After removal of 4 bases from V and 13 bases from J, the junction contained 19 bases not matched to a gene. Germline loops: CDR1 PRHDT, CDR2 FYEKMQ (reference sequence). CDR3: CASSSGSTTGSGSQFF. DNA for the CDR3: TGTGCCAGCAGCTCAGGCAGCACGACAGGGTCGGGATCACAGTTCTTC.

The chain uses TRBV7-3 and TRBJ2-2; TRBD2 might be the D (6 bases). CDR1 is SGHTA, CDR2 FQGTGA, per germline. CDR3 size: 15 residues. V lost 8 bases and J lost 1, with 14 bases in between. CDR3 amino acids: CASGPGLGNTGELFF. For the CDR3, the DNA is TGTGCCAGCGGCCCGGGACTGGGGAACACCGGGGAGCTGTTTTTT.

The gene calls are TRBV4-2 and TRBJ1-3; no firm D call. Germline CDR1 LGHNA, CDR2 YNFKEQ. The CDR3 contains 15 residues. Trimming pared 0 bases from V and 8 bases from J, leaving 14 bases between. CDR3 coding DNA: TGTGCCAGCAGCCAAGATACGAGCGTGCGAGACACCATATATTTT. Its translation: CASSQDTSVRDTIYF.

The rearrangement uses TRBV19 and TRBJ2-7; D uncertain. V dropped 3 bases and J dropped 0 bases, with 9 bases sitting between them. The CDR3 consists of 14 residues. From germline, CDR1 is LNHDA and CDR2 SQIVND (reference sequence). For the CDR3, the DNA is TGTGCCAGTAGTATCGAGAGGTACTCCTACGAGCAGTACTTC. Its protein is CASSIERYSYEQYF.

This clonotype was recorded at least ten times. J is TRBJ1-1 and V is TRBV7-2; TRBD1 might be the D (5 bases). Trimming stripped 5 bases from V and 0 bases from J, with 13 bases between. The CDR3 extends over 15 amino acids. Germline V gives CDR1 SGHTA, CDR2 FQGNSA. The CDR3 DNA is TGTGCCAGCAGCCATTTCGACAGACTGAACACTGAAGCTTTCTTT. This translates into CASSHFDRLNTEAFF.